The entry below describes one T cell receptor beta chain. Its target is not known. This record belongs to a study of cytomegalovirus exposure and HLA in healthy donors. Study-level points and caveats: Presence/absence comparisons presumed near-even sequencing depth among donors. A few V segments could not be told apart, such as TRBV6-2 and TRBV6-3, and were left out.

Both 60 Vbeta primers and 13 Jbeta primers went into the PCR. Libraries were prepared by immunoSEQ multiplex PCR; TCRdb keeps only in-frame clonotypes and omits some of them. The sample records roughly 150,000 clones, about 80% being singletons. The CDR3 runs to 17 residues. Trimming at V came to 0 bases and at J to 7 bases, leaving 9 bases not matched to a gene. The germline V gene has CDR1 MGHDK and CDR2 SYGVNS. Material: PBMCs. The J gene is TRBJ2-3, the V gene TRBV25-1; 11 bases align to TRBD2. The sequence was collected from a man aged 25-45 years in good health and CMV-seronegative. CDR3 protein: CASSEYRRLAGGNTQYF. The CDR3 nucleotides are TGTGCCAGCAGTGAATATAGAAGGCTAGCGGGGGGAAATACGCAGTATTTT. The whole variable domain, remainder taken from reference TRBV25-1 and TRBJ2-3, is EADIYQTPRYLVIGTGKKITLECSQTMGHDKMYWYQQDPGMELHLIHYSYGVNSTEKGDLSSESTVSRIRTEHFPLTLESARPSHTSQYLCASSEYRRLAGGNTQYFGPGTRLTVL.